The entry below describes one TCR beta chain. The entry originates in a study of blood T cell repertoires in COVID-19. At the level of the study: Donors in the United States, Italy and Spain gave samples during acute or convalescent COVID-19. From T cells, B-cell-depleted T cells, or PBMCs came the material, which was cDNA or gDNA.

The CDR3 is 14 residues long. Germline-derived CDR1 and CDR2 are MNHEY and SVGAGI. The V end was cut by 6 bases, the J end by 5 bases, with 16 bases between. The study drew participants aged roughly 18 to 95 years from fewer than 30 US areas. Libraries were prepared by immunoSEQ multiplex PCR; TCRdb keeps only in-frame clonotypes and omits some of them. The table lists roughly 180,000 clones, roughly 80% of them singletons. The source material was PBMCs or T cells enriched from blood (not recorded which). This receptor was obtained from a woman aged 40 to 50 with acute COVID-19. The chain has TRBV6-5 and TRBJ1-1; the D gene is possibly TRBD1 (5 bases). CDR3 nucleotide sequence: TGTGCCAGCAGACCCCCGGGGGATGGAACTGAAGCTTTCTTT. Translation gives CASRPPGDGTEAFF.